The next 9 T cell receptor beta chains were all read from a single sample in a study of shared clonotypes between healthy human individuals. In the naive CD8 group, cells lacked CD45RO and were positively selected for CCR7, so terminally differentiated effector memory CD45RA+ cells were left out. Here immunoSEQ multiplex PCR was the method, and the copy in TCRdb shows in-frame clones only, minus some. Found here are 800,000 or so clones, 90% to 97% of them singletons; the top ten hold about 0.21%. The sample comprised naive CD8+ T cells sorted from blood. The receptors shown here come from a man aged 25-45 years in good health.

The rearrangement uses TRBV15 and TRBJ1-1; 8 bases are a match to TRBD1. The trim removed 0 bases at V and 3 bases at J, leaving 9 bases unmatched. Germline V lookup: CDR1 LNHNV, CDR2 YYDKDF (reference sequence). The CDR3 is 17 residues long. The CDR3 region is CATSRDLVGQGDTEAFF. In nucleotides, the CDR3 is TGTGCCACCAGCAGAGATCTAGTAGGACAGGGTGACACTGAAGCTTTCTTT.

The J gene is TRBJ2-7, the V gene TRBV27; 14 positions match TRBD2. Trimming cost V 5 bases and J 2 bases; bases outside gene matches: 17. Germline V gives CDR1 MNHEY, CDR2 SMNVEV (reference sequence). This CDR3 contains 20 residues. As DNA, the CDR3 is TGTGCCAGCAGTACGGCGTGGGGTGTAGGACTAGCGGGAGGAACCTACGAGCAGTACTTC. Protein sequence: CASSTAWGVGLAGGTYEQYF.

The V call is TRBV7-2, the J call TRBJ2-3; D not certain. V lost 1 base, J lost 0 bases, and 11 bases lay in between. This CDR3 region has 16 residues. The germline CDR1 and CDR2 sequences are SGHTA and FQGNSA. The CDR3 protein is CASSLGRAPSTDTQYF. DNA for the CDR3: TGTGCCAGCAGCTTAGGTAGGGCCCCTAGCACAGATACGCAGTATTTT.

V is TRBV28 and J is TRBJ1-2, with TRBD1 identical over 10 bases. J lost 5 bases, V lost 6 bases, and 12 bases had no gene match. Per the germline V gene, CDR1 is MDHEN and CDR2 is SYDVKM. The CDR3 extends over 16 amino acids. Written as DNA, the CDR3 is TGTGCCAGCAGGGATACCTCTCGACAGGGGGCGTATGGCTACACCTTC. Amino acid sequence: CASRDTSRQGAYGYTF.

V gene TRBV2 combines with J gene TRBJ1-5; TRBD1 aligns across 10 bases. V was clipped by 5 bases and J by 2 bases; unmatched bases: 12. This CDR3 comprises 18 residues. Germline V CDR1 and CDR2: SNHLY, FYNNEI. CDR3 bases: TGTGCCAGCAGTACGACAGGGGGCGACGGGAAGCGCAATCAGCCCCAGCATTTT. Translating it yields CASSTTGGDGKRNQPQHF. The complete variable domain, with remaining parts taken from reference TRBV2 and TRBJ1-5, reads EPEVTQTPSHQVTQMGQEVILRCVPISNHLYFYWYRQILGQKVEFLVSFYNNEISEKSEIFDDQFSVERPDGSNFTLKIRSTKLEDSAMYFCASSTTGGDGKRNQPQHFGDGTRLSIL.

This clone appeared once. This rearrangement joins TRBV5-4 to TRBJ2-1; a weak D match, TRBD2 (6 bases). The V gene lost 3 bases and the J gene lost 9 bases, with 22 bases spanning the gap. The CDR3 consists of 16 residues. Looked up from germline, CDR1 is SGHNT and CDR2 is YYREEE (reference sequence). DNA for the CDR3: TGTGCCAGCAGCTCCTGGGATCGCGTCGGGAGAGGTGAGCAGTTCTTC. Amino acid sequence: CASSSWDRVGRGEQFF.

The chain recombines TRBV27 with TRBJ2-1; 7 positions match TRBD2. This CDR3 has 15 amino acids. Germline values: CDR1 MNHEY, CDR2 SMNVEV (reference sequence). Trimming at V came to 2 bases and at J to 5 bases, leaving 6 bases not matched to a gene. The CDR3 sequence: CASSLIGGSHNEQFF. The CDR3 nucleotides read TGTGCCAGCAGTTTAATCGGCGGGAGCCACAATGAGCAGTTCTTC.

The chain couples TRBV14 to TRBJ2-2, with TRBD2 identical over 7 bases. Germline V gene data show CDR1 as SGHDN and CDR2 as FVKESK. With 4 bases clipped from V and 5 bases from J, the junction kept 10 bases outside the gene matches. The CDR3 sequence is 16 residues long. In DNA, the CDR3 is TGTGCCAGCAGCCCTCTGTGGGAGGGCCGGACCGGGGAGCTGTTTTTT. The encoded protein is CASSPLWEGRTGELFF.

The CDR3 here is CASSLGQGFETQYF. CDR3 sequence (DNA): TGTGCCAGCAGTTTAGGACAGGGATTTGAGACCCAGTACTTC. The V call is TRBV28, the J call TRBJ2-5, with 8 bases fitting TRBD1. The CDR3 consists of 14 residues. V was clipped by 2 bases and J by 5 bases; unmatched bases: 4. Looked up from germline, CDR1 is MDHEN and CDR2 is SYDVKM.